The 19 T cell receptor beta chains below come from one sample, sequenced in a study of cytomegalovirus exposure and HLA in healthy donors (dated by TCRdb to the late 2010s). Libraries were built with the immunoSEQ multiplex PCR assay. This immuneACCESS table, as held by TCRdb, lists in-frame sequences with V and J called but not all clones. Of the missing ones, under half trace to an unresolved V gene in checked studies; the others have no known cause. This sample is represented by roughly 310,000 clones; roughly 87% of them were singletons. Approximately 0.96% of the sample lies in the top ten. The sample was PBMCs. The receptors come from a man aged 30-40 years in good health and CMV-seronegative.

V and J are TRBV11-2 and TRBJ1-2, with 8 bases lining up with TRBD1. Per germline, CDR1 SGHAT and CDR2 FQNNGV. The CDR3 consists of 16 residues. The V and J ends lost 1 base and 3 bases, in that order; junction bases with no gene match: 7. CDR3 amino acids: CASSLAPDRADYGYTF. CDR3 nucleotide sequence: TGTGCCAGCAGCTTAGCCCCGGACAGGGCGGACTATGGCTACACCTTC.

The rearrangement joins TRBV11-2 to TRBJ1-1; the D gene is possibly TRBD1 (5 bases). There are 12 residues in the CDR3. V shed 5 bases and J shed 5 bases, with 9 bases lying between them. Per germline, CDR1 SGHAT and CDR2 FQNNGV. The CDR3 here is CASSPQGTEAFF. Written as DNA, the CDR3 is TGTGCCAGCAGCCCCCAGGGAACTGAAGCTTTCTTT. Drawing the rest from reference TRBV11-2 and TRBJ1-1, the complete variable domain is EAGVAQSPRYKIIEKRQSVAFWCNPISGHATLYWYQQILGQGPKLLIQFQNNGVVDDSQLPKDRFSAERLKGVDSTLKIQPAKLEDSAVYLCASSPQGTEAFFGQGTRLTVV.

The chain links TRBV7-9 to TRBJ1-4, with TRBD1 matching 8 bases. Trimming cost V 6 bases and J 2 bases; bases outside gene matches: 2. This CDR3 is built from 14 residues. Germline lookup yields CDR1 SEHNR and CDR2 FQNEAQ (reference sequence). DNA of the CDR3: TGTGCCAGCAGTTGGACAGGGACTAATGAAAAACTGTTTTTT. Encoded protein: CASSWTGTNEKLFF.

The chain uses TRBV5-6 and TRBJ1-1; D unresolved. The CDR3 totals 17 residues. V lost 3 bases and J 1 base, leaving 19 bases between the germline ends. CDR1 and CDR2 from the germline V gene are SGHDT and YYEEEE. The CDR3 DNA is TGTGCCAGCAGCTACCGTGCTCTGGACTTACCGAACACTGAAGCTTTCTTT. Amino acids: CASSYRALDLPNTEAFF.

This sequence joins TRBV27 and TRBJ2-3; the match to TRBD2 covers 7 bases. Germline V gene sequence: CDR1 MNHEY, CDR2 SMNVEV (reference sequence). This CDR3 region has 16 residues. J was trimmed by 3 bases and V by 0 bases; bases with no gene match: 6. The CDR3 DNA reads TGTGCCAGCAGTTTATCGAGGGGCGGGAGTACAGATACGCAGTATTTT. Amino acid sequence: CASSLSRGGSTDTQYF.

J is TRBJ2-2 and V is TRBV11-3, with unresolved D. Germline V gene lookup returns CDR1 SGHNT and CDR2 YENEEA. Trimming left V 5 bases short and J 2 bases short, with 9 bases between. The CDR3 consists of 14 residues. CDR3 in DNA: TGTGCCAGCAGCACGCACACCAACACCGGGGAGCTGTTTTTT. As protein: CASSTHTNTGELFF.

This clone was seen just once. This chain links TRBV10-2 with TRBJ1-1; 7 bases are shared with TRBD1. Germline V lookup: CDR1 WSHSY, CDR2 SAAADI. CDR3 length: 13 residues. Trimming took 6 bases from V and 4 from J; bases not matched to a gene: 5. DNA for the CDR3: TGCGCCAGCAGAGACCCAGGGGGCACTGAAGCTTTCTTT. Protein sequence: CASRDPGGTEAFF.

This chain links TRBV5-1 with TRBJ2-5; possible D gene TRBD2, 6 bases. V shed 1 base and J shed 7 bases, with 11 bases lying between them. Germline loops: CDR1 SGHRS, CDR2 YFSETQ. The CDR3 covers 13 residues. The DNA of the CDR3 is TGCGCCAGCAGCTTGTCACAGGAGGGGACCCAGTACTTC. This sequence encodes CASSLSQEGTQYF.

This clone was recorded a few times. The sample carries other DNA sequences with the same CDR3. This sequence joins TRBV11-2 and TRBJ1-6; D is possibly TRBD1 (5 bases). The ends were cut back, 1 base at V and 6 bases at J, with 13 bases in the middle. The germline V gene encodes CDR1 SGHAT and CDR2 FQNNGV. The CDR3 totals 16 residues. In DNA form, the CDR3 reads TGTGCCAGCAGCTTAGCGACCGGGGGACTTAATTCACCCCTCCACTTT. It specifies CASSLATGGLNSPLHF.

CDR3 residues: CASSQEFLAGGPGETQYF. The CDR3 coding sequence is TGCGCCAGCAGCCAAGAGTTTCTAGCGGGGGGGCCGGGAGAGACCCAGTACTTC. The chain links TRBV4-1 to TRBJ2-5; 12 bases are a match to TRBD2. V was clipped by 0 bases and J by 4 bases; unmatched bases: 9. The germline CDR1 and CDR2 sequences are MGHRA and YSYEKL. CDR3 length: 18 amino acids.

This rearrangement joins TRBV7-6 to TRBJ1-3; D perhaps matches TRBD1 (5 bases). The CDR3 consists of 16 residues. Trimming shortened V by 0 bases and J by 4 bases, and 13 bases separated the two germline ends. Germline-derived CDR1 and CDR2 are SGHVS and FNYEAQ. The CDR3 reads CASSLASGAGGNTIYF. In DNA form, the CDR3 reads TGTGCCAGCAGCTTAGCGTCTGGGGCGGGAGGAAACACCATATATTTT.

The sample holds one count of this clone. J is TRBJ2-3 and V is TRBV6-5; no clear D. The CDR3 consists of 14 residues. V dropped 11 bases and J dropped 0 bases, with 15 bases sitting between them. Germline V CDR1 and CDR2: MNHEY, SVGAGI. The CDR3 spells CASKPQTSTDTQYF. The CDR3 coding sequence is TGTGCCTCAAAGCCCCAAACTAGCACAGATACGCAGTATTTT.

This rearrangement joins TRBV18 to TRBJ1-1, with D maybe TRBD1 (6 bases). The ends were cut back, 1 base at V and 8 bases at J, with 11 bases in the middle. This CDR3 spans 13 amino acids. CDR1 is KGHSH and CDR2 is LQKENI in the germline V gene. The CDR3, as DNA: TGTGCCAGCTCACCACAGGGACATACAGAAGCTTTCTTT. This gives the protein CASSPQGHTEAFF.

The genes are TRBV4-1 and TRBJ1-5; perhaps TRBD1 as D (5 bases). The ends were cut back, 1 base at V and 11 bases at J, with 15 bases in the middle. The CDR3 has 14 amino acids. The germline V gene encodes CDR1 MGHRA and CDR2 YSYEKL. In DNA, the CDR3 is TGCGCCAGCAGCCAAGTGGTCCAGGGAAAGGCCCAGCATTTT. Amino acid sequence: CASSQVVQGKAQHF.

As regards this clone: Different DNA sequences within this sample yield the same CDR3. CDR3 region: CASSYRGNTGELFF. In DNA, the CDR3 is TGTGCCAGCAGTTACAGGGGGAACACCGGGGAGCTGTTTTTT. The rearrangement joins TRBV6-5 to TRBJ2-2; TRBD1 is a possible D gene (5 bases). V was shortened by 2 bases and J by 1 base, with 5 bases between the two germline ends. The germline CDR1 and CDR2 sequences are MNHEY and SVGAGI. This CDR3 is built from 14 residues.

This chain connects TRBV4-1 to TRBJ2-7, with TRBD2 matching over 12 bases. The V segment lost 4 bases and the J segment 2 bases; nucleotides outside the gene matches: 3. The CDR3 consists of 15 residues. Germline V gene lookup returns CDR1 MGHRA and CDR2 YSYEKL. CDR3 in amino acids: CASSPTSGGPYEQYF. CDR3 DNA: TGCGCCAGCAGCCCGACTAGCGGGGGCCCCTACGAGCAGTACTTC.

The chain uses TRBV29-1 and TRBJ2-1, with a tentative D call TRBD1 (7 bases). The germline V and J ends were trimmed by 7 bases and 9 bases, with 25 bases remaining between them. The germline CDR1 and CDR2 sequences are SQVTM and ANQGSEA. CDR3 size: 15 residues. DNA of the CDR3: TGCAGCGCGGGAGATGCGCGACAGGGAGGAAGTGAGCAGTTCTTC. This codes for CSAGDARQGGSEQFF.

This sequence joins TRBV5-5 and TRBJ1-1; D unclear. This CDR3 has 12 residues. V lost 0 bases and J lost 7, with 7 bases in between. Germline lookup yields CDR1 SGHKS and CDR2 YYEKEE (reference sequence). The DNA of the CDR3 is TGTGCCAGCAGCTTGGTTGTAGATGAAGCTTTCTTT. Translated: CASSLVVDEAFF.

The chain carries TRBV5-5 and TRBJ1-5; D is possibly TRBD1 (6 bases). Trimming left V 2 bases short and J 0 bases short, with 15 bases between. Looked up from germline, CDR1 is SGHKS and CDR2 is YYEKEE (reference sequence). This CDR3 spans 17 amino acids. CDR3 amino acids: CASSFRDNYNSNQPQHF. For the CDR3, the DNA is TGTGCCAGCAGCTTCCGGGACAACTACAATAGCAATCAGCCCCAGCATTTT.